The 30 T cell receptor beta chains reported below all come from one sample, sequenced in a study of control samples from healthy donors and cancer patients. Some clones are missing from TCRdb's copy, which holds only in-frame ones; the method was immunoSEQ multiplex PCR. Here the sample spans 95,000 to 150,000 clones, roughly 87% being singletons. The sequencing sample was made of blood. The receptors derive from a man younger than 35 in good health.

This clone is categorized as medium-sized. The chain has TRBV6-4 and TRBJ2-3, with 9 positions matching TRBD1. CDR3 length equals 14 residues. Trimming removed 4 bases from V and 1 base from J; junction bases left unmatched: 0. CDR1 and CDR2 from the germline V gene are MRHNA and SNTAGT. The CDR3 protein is CASSGTGGTDTQYF. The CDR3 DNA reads TGTGCCAGCAGTGGGACAGGGGGCACAGATACGCAGTATTTT.

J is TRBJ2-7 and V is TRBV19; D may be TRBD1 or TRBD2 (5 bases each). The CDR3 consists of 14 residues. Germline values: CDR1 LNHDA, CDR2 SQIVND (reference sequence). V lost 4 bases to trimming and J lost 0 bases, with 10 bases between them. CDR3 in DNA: TGTGCCAGTAGTACGACGGGGACCTCCTACGAGCAGTACTTC. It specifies CASSTTGTSYEQYF.

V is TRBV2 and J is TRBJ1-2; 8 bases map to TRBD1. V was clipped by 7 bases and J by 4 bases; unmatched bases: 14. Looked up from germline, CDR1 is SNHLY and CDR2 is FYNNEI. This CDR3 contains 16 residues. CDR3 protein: CASTIIDTGGPYGYTF. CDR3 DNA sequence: TGTGCCAGCACCATCATTGATACAGGGGGACCCTATGGCTACACCTTC.

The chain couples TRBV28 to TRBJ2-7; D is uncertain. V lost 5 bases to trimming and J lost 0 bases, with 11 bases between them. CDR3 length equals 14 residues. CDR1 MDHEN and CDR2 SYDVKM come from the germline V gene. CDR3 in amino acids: CASSRTDSSYEQYF. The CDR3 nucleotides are TGTGCCAGCAGTCGGACGGATAGCTCCTACGAGCAGTACTTC.

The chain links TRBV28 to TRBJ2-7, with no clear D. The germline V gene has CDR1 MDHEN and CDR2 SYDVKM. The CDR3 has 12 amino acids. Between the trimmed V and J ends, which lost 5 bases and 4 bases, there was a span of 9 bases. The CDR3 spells CASSPREYEQYF. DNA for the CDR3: TGTGCCAGCAGTCCCCGTGAATACGAGCAGTACTTC.

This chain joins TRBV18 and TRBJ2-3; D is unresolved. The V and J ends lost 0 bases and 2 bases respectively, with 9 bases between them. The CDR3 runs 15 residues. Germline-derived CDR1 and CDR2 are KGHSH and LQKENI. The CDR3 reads CASSPPYRATDTQYF. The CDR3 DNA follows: TGTGCCAGCTCACCACCGTATAGGGCCACAGATACGCAGTATTTT.

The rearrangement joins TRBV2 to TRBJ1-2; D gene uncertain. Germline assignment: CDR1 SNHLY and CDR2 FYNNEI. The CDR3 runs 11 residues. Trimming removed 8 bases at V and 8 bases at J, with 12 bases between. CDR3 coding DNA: TGTGCCAGCGAAGTCCAACGCGGCTACACCTTC. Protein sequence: CASEVQRGYTF.

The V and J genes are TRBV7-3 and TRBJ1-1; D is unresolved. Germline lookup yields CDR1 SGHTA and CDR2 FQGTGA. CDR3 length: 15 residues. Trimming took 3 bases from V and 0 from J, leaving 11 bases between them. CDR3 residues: CASSLGSGMNTEAFF. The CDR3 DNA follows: TGTGCCAGCAGCTTGGGCAGCGGAATGAACACTGAAGCTTTCTTT.

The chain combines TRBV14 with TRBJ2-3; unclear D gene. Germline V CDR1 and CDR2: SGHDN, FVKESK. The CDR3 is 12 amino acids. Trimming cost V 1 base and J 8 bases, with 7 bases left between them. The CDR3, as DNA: TGTGCCAGCAGCCAAGGGGGTATTACGCAGTATTTT. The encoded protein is CASSQGGITQYF.

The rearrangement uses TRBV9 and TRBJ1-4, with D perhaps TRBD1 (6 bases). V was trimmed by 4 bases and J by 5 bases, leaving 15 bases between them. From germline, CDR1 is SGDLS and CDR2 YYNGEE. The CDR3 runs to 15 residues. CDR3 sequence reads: CASSPTTGRNEKLFF. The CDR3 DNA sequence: TGTGCCAGCAGCCCGACCACAGGGAGAAATGAAAAACTGTTTTTT.

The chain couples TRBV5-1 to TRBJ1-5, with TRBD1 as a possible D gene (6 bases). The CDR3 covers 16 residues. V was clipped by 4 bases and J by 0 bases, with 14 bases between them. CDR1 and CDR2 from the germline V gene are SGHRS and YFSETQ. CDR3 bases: TGCGCCAGCAGCCTGGGGGACACCCTTAGCAATCAGCCCCAGCATTTT. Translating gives CASSLGDTLSNQPQHF.

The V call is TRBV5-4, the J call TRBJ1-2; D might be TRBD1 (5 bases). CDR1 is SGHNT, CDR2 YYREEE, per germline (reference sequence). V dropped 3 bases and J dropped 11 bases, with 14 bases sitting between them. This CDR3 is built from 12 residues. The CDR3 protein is CASSWGPTRYTF. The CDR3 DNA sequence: TGTGCCAGCAGCTGGGGACCCACGCGATACACCTTC.

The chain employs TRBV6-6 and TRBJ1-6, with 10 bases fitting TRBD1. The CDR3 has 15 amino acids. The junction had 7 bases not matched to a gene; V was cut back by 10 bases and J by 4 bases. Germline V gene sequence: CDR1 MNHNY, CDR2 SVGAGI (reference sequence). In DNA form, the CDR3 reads TGTGCCACCCGGGACAGGGGAACTTATAATTCACCCCTCCACTTT. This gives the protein CATRDRGTYNSPLHF.

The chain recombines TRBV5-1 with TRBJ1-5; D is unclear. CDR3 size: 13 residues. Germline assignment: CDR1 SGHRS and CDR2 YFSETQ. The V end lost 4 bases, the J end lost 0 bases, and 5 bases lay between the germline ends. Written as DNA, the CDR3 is TGCGCCAGCAGCGCAGATAGCAATCAGCCCCAGCATTTT. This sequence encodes CASSADSNQPQHF. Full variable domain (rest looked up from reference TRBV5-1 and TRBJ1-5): KAGVTQTPRYLIKTRGQQVTLSCSPISGHRSVSWYQQTPGQGLQFLFEYFSETQRNKGNFPGRFSGRQFSNSRSEMNVSTLELGDSALYLCASSADSNQPQHFGDGTRLSIL.

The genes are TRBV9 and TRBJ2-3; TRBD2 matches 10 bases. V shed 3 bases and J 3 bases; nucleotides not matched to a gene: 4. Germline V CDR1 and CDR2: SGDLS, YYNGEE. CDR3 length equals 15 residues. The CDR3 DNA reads TGTGCCAGCAGCGCGGGGACTAGCGAAACAGATACGCAGTATTTT. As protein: CASSAGTSETDTQYF.

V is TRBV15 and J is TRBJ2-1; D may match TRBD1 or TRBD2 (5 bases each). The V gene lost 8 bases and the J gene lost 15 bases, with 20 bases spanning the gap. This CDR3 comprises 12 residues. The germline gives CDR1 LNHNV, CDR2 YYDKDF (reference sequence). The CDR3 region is CATGTSGTAVFF. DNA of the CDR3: TGTGCCACCGGAACTTCCGGGACCGCGGTGTTCTTC.

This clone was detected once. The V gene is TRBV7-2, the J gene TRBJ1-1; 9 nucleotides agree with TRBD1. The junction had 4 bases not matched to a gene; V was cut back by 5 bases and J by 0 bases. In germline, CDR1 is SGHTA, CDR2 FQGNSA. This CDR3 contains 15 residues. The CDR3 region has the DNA TGTGCCAGCAGCCCGTGGGACAGGGTGAACACTGAAGCTTTCTTT. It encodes CASSPWDRVNTEAFF. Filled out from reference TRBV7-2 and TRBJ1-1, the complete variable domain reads GAGVSQSPSNKVTEKGKDVELRCDPISGHTALYWYRQSLGQGLEFLIYFQGNSAPDKSGLPSDRFSAERTGGSVSTLTIQRTQQEDSAVYLCASSPWDRVNTEAFFGQGTRLTVV.

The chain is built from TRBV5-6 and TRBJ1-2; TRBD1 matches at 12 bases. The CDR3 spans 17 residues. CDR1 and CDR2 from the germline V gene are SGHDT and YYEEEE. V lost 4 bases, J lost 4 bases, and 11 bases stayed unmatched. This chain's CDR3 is CASSVGTGGVRVYGYTF. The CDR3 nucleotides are TGTGCCAGCAGCGTTGGGACAGGGGGCGTTCGGGTCTATGGCTACACCTTC.

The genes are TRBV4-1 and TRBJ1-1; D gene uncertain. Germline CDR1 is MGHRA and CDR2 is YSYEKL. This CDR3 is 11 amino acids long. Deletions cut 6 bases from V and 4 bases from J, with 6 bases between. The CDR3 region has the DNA TGCGCCAGCAGAAAAACCACTGAAGCTTTCTTT. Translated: CASRKTTEAFF.

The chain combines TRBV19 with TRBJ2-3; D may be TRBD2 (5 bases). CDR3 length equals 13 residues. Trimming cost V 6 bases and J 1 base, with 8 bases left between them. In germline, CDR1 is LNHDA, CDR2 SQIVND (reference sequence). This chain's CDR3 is CASSGDRTDTQYF. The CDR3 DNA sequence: TGTGCCAGTAGCGGGGATCGCACAGATACGCAGTATTTT.

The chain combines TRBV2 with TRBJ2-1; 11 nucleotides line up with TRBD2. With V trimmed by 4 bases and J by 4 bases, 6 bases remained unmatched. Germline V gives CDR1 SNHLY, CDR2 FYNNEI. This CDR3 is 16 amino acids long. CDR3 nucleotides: TGTGCCAGCAGTGGCGTCCGGACTAGCGGGTACAATGAGCAGTTCTTC. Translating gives CASSGVRTSGYNEQFF. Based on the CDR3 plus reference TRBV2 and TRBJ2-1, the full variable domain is EPEVTQTPSHQVTQMGQEVILRCVPISNHLYFYWYRQILGQKVEFLVSFYNNEISEKSEIFDDQFSVERPDGSNFTLKIRSTKLEDSAMYFCASSGVRTSGYNEQFFGPGTRLTVL.

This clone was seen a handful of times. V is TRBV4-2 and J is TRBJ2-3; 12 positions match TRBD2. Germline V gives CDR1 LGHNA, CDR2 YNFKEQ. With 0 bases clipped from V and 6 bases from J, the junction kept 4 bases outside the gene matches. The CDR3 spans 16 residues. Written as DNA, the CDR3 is TGTGCCAGCAGCCAAGAACGGCTAGCGGGAGGGGATACGCAGTATTTT. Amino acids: CASSQERLAGGDTQYF.

The CDR3: CASSDTTQGTYEQYF. The DNA of the CDR3 is TGTGCCAGCAGCGATACCACACAGGGGACCTACGAGCAGTACTTC. The rearrangement links TRBV5-4 to TRBJ2-7; 7 bases match TRBD1. After removal of 4 bases from V and 2 bases from J, the junction contained 9 bases not matched to a gene. Germline V gives CDR1 SGHNT, CDR2 YYREEE (reference sequence). CDR3 size: 15 residues.

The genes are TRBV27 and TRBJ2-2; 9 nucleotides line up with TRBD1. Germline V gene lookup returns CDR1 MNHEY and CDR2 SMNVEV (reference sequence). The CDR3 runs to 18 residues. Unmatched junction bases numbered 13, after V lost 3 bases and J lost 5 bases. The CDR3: CASSFHRGRVVGTGELFF. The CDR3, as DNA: TGTGCCAGCAGTTTTCACAGGGGGCGAGTAGTGGGTACCGGGGAGCTGTTTTTT.

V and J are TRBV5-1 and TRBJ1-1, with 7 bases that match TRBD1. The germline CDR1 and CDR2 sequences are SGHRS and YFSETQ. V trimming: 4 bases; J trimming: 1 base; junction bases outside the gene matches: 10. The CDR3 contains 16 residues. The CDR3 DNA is TGCGCCAGCAGCGCCGGGGGACAGCTACCGAACACTGAAGCTTTCTTT. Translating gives CASSAGGQLPNTEAFF.

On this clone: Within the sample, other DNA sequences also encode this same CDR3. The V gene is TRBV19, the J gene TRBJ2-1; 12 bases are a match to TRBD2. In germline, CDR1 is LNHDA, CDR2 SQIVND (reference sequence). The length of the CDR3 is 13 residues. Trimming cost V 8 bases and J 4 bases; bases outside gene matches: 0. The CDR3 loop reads CASGLAGYNEQFF. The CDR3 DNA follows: TGTGCCAGTGGACTAGCGGGATACAATGAGCAGTTCTTC.

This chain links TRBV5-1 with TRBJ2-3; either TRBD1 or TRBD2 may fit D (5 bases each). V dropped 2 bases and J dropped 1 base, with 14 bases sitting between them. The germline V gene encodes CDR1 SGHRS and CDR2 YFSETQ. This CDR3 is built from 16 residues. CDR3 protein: CASSFLVLGGTDTQYF. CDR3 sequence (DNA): TGCGCCAGCAGCTTCCTCGTACTGGGGGGCACAGATACGCAGTATTTT.

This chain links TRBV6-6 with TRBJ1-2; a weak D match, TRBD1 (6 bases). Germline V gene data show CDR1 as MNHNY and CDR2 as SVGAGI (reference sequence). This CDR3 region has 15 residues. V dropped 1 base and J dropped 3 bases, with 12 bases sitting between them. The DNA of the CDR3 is TGTGCCAGCAGTTACTTACGGGGGGCGGACTATGGCTACACCTTC. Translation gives CASSYLRGADYGYTF.

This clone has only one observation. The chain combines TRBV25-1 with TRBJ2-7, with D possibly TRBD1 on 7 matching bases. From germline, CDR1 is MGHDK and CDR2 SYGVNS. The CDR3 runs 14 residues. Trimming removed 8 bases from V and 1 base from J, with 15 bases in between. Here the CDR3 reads CASRRGQSSYEQYF. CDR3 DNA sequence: TGTGCCAGCCGGCGGGGACAGTCTTCCTACGAGCAGTACTTC.

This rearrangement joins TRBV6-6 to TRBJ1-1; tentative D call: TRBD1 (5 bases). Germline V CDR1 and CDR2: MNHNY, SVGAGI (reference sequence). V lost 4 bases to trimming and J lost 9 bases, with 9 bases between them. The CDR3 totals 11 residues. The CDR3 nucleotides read TGTGCCAGCAGTTCCGGGGCGAAAGCTTTCTTT. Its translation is CASSSGAKAFF.